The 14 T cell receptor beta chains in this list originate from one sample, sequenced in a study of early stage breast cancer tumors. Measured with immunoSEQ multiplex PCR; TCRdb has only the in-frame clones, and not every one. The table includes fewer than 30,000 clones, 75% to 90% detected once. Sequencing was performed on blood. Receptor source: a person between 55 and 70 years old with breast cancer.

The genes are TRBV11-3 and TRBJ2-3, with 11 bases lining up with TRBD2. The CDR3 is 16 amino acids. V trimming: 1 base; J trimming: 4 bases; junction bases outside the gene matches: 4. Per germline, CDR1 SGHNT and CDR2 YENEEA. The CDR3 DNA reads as TGTGCCAGCAGCTTAGTGCTAGCGGGAGGAGCAGATACGCAGTATTTT. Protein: CASSLVLAGGADTQYF.

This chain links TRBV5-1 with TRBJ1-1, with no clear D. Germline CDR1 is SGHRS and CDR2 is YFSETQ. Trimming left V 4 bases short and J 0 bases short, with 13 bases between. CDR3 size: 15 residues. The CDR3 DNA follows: TGCGCCAGCAGCCTCCTGGCGGCTCTGAACACTGAAGCTTTCTTT. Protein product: CASSLLAALNTEAFF. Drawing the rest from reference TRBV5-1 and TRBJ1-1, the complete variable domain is KAGVTQTPRYLIKTRGQQVTLSCSPISGHRSVSWYQQTPGQGLQFLFEYFSETQRNKGNFPGRFSGRQFSNSRSEMNVSTLELGDSALYLCASSLLAALNTEAFFGQGTRLTVV.

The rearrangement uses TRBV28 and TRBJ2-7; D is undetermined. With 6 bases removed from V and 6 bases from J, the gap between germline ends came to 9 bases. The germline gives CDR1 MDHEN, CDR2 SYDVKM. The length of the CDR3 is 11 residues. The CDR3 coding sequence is TGTGCCAGCAGGTCCCCCTTCGAGCAGTACTTC. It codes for CASRSPFEQYF.

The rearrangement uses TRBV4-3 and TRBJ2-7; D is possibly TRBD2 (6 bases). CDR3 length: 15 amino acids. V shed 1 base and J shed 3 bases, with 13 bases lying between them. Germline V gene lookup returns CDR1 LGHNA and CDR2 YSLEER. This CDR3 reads CASSQGGGVGYEQYF. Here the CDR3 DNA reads TGCGCCAGCAGCCAAGGGGGCGGGGTTGGCTACGAGCAGTACTTC.

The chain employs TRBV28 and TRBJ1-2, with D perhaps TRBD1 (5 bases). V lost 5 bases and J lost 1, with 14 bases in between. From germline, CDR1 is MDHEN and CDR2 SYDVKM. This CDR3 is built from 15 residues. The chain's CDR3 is CASSHQGSYNYGYTF. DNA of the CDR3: TGTGCCAGCAGTCACCAGGGTAGTTATAACTATGGCTACACCTTC.

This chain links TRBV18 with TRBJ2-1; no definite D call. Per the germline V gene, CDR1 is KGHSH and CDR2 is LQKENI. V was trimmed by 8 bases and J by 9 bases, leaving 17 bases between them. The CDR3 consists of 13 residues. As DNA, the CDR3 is TGTGCCAGCGGGCTGGGCCCTCCCACTGAGCAGTTCTTC. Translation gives CASGLGPPTEQFF. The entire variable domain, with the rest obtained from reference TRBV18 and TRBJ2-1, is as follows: NAGVMQNPRHLVRRRGQEARLRCSPMKGHSHVYWYRQLPEEGLKFMVYLQKENIIDESGMPKERFSAEFPKEGPSILRIQQVVRGDSAAYFCASGLGPPTEQFFGPGTRLTVL.

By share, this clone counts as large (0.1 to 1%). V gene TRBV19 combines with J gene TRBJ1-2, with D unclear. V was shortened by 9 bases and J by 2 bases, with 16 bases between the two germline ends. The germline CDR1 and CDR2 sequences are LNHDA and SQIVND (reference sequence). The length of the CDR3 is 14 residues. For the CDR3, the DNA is TGTGCCAGCGGACTGGGCGGGGTGAACTATGGCTACACCTTC. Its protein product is CASGLGGVNYGYTF.

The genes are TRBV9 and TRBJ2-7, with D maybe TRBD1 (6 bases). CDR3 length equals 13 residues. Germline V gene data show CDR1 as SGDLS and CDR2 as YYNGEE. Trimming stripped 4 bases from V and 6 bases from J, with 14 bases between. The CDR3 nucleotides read TGTGCCAGCAGCCTATGGGACACATCCGAGCAGTACTTC. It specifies CASSLWDTSEQYF.

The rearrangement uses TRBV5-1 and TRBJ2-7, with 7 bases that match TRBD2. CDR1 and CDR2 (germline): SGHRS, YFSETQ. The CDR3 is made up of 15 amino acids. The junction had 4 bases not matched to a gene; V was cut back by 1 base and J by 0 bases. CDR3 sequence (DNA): TGCGCCAGCAGCTTGTTGCGGGAGCCCTCCTACGAGCAGTACTTC. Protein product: CASSLLREPSYEQYF. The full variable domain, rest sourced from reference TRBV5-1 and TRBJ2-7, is KAGVTQTPRYLIKTRGQQVTLSCSPISGHRSVSWYQQTPGQGLQFLFEYFSETQRNKGNFPGRFSGRQFSNSRSEMNVSTLELGDSALYLCASSLLREPSYEQYFGPGTRLTVT.

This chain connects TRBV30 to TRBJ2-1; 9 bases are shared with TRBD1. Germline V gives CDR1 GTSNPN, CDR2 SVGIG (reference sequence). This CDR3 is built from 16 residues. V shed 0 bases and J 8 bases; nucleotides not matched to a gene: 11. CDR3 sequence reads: CAWSVKGTGYADEQFF. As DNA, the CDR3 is TGTGCCTGGAGTGTGAAAGGGACAGGGTACGCAGATGAGCAGTTCTTC.

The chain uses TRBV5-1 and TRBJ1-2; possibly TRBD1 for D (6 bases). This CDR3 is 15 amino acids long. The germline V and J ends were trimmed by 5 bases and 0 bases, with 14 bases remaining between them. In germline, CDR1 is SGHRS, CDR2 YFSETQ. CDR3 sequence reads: CASSLLQGSNYGYTF. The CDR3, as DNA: TGCGCCAGCAGTCTTCTACAGGGATCTAACTATGGCTACACCTTC. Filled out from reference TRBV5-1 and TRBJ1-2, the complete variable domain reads KAGVTQTPRYLIKTRGQQVTLSCSPISGHRSVSWYQQTPGQGLQFLFEYFSETQRNKGNFPGRFSGRQFSNSRSEMNVSTLELGDSALYLCASSLLQGSNYGYTFGSGTRLTVV.

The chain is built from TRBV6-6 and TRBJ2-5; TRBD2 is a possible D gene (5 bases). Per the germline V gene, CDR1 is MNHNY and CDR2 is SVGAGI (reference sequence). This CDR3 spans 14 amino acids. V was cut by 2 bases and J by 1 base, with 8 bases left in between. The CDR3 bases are TGTGCCAGCAGTTACAGGGAGCGCCAAGAGACCCAGTACTTC. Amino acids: CASSYRERQETQYF.

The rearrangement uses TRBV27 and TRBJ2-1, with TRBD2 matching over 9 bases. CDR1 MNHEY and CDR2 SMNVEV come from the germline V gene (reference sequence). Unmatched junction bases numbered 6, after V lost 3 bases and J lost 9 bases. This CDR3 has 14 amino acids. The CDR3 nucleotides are TGTGCCAGCAGTTTTGCGGGAGGGCGGATTGAGCAGTTCTTC. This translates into CASSFAGGRIEQFF.

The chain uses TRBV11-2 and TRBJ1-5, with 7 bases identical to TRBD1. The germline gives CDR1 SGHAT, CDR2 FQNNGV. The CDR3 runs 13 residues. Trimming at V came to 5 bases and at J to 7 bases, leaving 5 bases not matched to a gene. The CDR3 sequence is CASSLTGAQPQHF. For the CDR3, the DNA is TGTGCCAGCAGCCTAACAGGGGCCCAGCCCCAGCATTTT.